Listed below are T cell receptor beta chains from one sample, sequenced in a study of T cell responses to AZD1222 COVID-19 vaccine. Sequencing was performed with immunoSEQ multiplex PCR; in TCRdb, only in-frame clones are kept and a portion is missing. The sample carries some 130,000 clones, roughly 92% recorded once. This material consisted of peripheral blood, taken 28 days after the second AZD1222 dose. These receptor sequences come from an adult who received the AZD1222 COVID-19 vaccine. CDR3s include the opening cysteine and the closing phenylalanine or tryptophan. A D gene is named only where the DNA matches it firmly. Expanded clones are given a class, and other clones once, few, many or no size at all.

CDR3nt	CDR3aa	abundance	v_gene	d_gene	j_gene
TGTGCCAGCAGCGCCGGACAGGGGGCGCACACTGAAGCTTTCTTT	CASSAGQGAHTEAFF	once	TRBV9	TRBD1	TRBJ1-1
TGTGCCAGCAGTGAATATATTCGGGGCAGAGAGCAGTTCTTC	CASSEYIRGREQFF	NA	TRBV25-1	NA	TRBJ2-1
TGTGCCAGCAGCTCACAGCCGAGTTCCACTGAAGCTTTCTTT	CASSSQPSSTEAFF	NA	TRBV7-2	NA	TRBJ1-1
TGTGCCAGCAGCCAAGATTGGGGCCCACTCTCACGGTACGAGCAGTACTTC	CASSQDWGPLSRYEQYF	once	TRBV3-1/TRBV3-2	NA	TRBJ2-7
TGTGCCAGCAGCAAAGAAGTTGGGAGAAGCTCCTACGAGCAGTACTTC	CASSKEVGRSSYEQYF	NA	TRBV21-1	NA	TRBJ2-7
TGTGCCAGCAGTCCAGATGTAGCGGGGGGACCATACAATGAGCAGTTCTTC	CASSPDVAGGPYNEQFF	NA	TRBV6-6	TRBD2	TRBJ2-1
TGTGCCAGCAGCCAAGTAGTGGCGGGAAACACCATATATTTT	CASSQVVAGNTIYF	NA	TRBV14	NA	TRBJ1-3
TGTGCCAGTAGTAGGGGGGGACAGGTCCCCTACGAGCAGTACTTC	CASSRGGQVPYEQYF	NA	TRBV19	NA	TRBJ2-7
TGTGCCAGCAGACGGGTCGGGGGAGCGGGTACTGAAGCTTTCTTT	CASRRVGGAGTEAFF	NA	TRBV27	NA	TRBJ1-1
TGTGCCTGGGGGACAGGTCTGGGTTATGGCTACACCTTC	CAWGTGLGYGYTF	once	TRBV30	TRBD1	TRBJ1-2
TGTGCCAGCAGTTTACTTACCACTAACTATGGCTACACCTTC	CASSLLTTNYGYTF	NA	TRBV28	NA	TRBJ1-2
TGTGCCAGCACCCGAGGGGCGGGGGCGGATGGAAACACCATATATTTT	CASTRGAGADGNTIYF	NA	TRBV2	NA	TRBJ1-3
TGTGCCAGCTCACTTGGAACTGCTCAGAACACTGAAGCTTTCTTT	CASSLGTAQNTEAFF	NA	TRBV18	NA	TRBJ1-1
TGTGCCAGCAGCAGCCGGGACAGGGCCCACGAGCAGTACTTC	CASSSRDRAHEQYF	NA	TRBV9	TRBD1	TRBJ2-7
TGCAGCGTTGGTGGGGTCGGGAATGAAAAACTGTTTTTT	CSVGGVGNEKLFF	NA	TRBV29-1	NA	TRBJ1-4
TGTGCCAGCAGTTTCGGGGCAGGGGATCTTGGAGAGACCCAGTACTTC	CASSFGAGDLGETQYF	once	TRBV27	NA	TRBJ2-5
TGTGCCAGCAGCTTACAGCAGAACACTGAAGCTTTCTTT	CASSLQQNTEAFF	NA	TRBV7-2	NA	TRBJ1-1
TGTGCCAGCAGCATCAGGGCTTACGAGCAGTACTTC	CASSIRAYEQYF	NA	TRBV6-2/TRBV6-3	NA	TRBJ2-7
TGTGCCAGCAGCGCGCGGGACGGGAAGAACTTC	CASSARDGKNF	NA	TRBV9	NA	TRBJ1-2
TGTGCCAGTAGTATCGTAGGGTCCTACGAGCAGTACTTC	CASSIVGSYEQYF	NA	TRBV19	NA	TRBJ2-7
TGTGCCAGCTCCGAGAGGGTAGCGGCCCACTCTGGAAACACCATATATTTT	CASSERVAAHSGNTIYF	NA	TRBV18	NA	TRBJ1-3
TGCAGCGCTATCGACACAAGCTATGGCTACACCTTC	CSAIDTSYGYTF	NA	TRBV29-1	NA	TRBJ1-2
TGTGCCTGGAGTGTAGCTTTTAGCAATCAGCCCCAGCATTTT	CAWSVAFSNQPQHF	NA	TRBV30	NA	TRBJ1-5
TGTGCCAGCATATATAGGGACAGGGTAAAAAATTTCTACTTC	CASIYRDRVKNFYF	NA	TRBV6-4	TRBD1	TRBJ2-4
TGTGCCAGCAGCTTGGAGACAGGCTATGGCTACACCTTC	CASSLETGYGYTF	NA	TRBV7-9	NA	TRBJ1-2
TGTGCCAGCAGCCCGAAGGAGCTAGCCAAAAACATTCAGTACTTC	CASSPKELAKNIQYF	NA	TRBV7-8	NA	TRBJ2-4
TGCAGCGTTGGTCAGGGACAGGCGGTTGAAGCTTTCTTT	CSVGQGQAVEAFF	NA	TRBV29-1	TRBD1	TRBJ1-1
TGTGCCAGCGTGGGGGTGGGCGCCAACGTCCTGACTTTC	CASVGVGANVLTF	NA	TRBV7-9	NA	TRBJ2-6
TGTGCCAGCAGAGGAAACGGAAATGAGCAGTTCTTC	CASRGNGNEQFF	NA	TRBV9	NA	TRBJ2-1
TGTGCCAGCAGTTACTCGTCGGGCTCCGGGGAGCTGTTTTTT	CASSYSSGSGELFF	NA	TRBV6-2/TRBV6-3	NA	TRBJ2-2
TGTGCCAGTCGGCAGGGGGCTAATGAAAAACTGTTTTTT	CASRQGANEKLFF	NA	TRBV25-1	TRBD1	TRBJ1-4
TGTGCCAGCAGCTTAATTGCCTCCCTGAGGGAAGAGCAGTACTTC	CASSLIASLREEQYF	NA	TRBV7-3	NA	TRBJ2-7
TGCGCCAGCAGCTTGATCGTGAACACTGAAGCTTTCTTT	CASSLIVNTEAFF	NA	TRBV5-1	NA	TRBJ1-1
TGTGCCATCAGTGTGTCAGGGGGTGCCTACAATGAGCAGTTCTTC	CAISVSGGAYNEQFF	NA	TRBV10-3	TRBD1	TRBJ2-1
TGTGCCATCAGTGCGCGAGGGGACCCCCGGGAGCGCTACACCTTC	CAISARGDPRERYTF	NA	TRBV10-3	NA	TRBJ1-2
TGTGCTAGTGGTACAGGGAGCTCCTATAATTCACCCCTCCACTTT	CASGTGSSYNSPLHF	once	TRBV12-5	NA	TRBJ1-6
TGCGCCAGCAGCGTAGCGGGACCGGGAGATACGCAGTATTTT	CASSVAGPGDTQYF	few	TRBV5-1	TRBD2	TRBJ2-3
TGCGCCAGCAGGTTAGGACAGGACCTCAATCAGCCCCAGCATTTT	CASRLGQDLNQPQHF	NA	TRBV5-1	TRBD1	TRBJ1-5
TGTGCCAGCAGCATTTTAGGGACAGATTTATACAATGAGCAGTTCTTC	CASSILGTDLYNEQFF	NA	TRBV21-1	NA	TRBJ2-1
TGCAGTGCATCGAGGGATGAAAAACTGTTTTTT	CSASRDEKLFF	once	TRBV20-1	NA	TRBJ1-4
TGTGCCAGCAGCTTTAGGCAGGGAGAGGAAAAACTGTTTTTT	CASSFRQGEEKLFF	few	TRBV7-9	NA	TRBJ1-4
TGTGCCAGCGCCAAGGGGGAGCAGTTCTTC	CASAKGEQFF	NA	TRBV6-6	NA	TRBJ2-1